The 23 T cell receptor beta chains below come from one sample, sequenced in a study of cytomegalovirus exposure and HLA in healthy donors. Use of 60 Vbeta and 13 Jbeta primers characterized the PCR. TCRdb's table, derived via immunoSEQ multiplex PCR, lists solely in-frame clones and lacks some. The table includes 100,000 to 150,000 clones, about four fifths detected once. The sequencing input was PBMCs. The receptors come from a man aged 18 to 29 in good health and CMV-seronegative.

The J gene is TRBJ2-5, the V gene TRBV11-2, with D perhaps matching TRBD2 (5 bases). Trimming removed 2 bases from V and 3 bases from J, with 13 bases in between. The CDR3 sequence is 15 residues long. Germline loops: CDR1 SGHAT, CDR2 FQNNGV. CDR3 DNA: TGTGCCAGCAGCTTATATTTAACTAGTGAAGAGACCCAGTACTTC. It codes for CASSLYLTSEETQYF. Looking up the rest from reference TRBV11-2 and TRBJ2-5 gives the full variable domain: EAGVAQSPRYKIIEKRQSVAFWCNPISGHATLYWYQQILGQGPKLLIQFQNNGVVDDSQLPKDRFSAERLKGVDSTLKIQPAKLEDSAVYLCASSLYLTSEETQYFGPGTRLLVL.

The V call is TRBV10-2, the J call TRBJ2-1; 8 bases are a match to TRBD2. Per the germline V gene, CDR1 is WSHSY and CDR2 is SAAADI. J gave up 5 bases and V 3 bases, and 0 bases lay outside the gene matches. The CDR3 extends over 13 amino acids. CDR3 sequence (DNA): TGCGCCAGCAGTGAAGCGGGAGACAATGAGCAGTTCTTC. As protein: CASSEAGDNEQFF.

The rearrangement links TRBV5-1 to TRBJ2-7; TRBD2 matches at 7 bases. Per germline, CDR1 SGHRS and CDR2 YFSETQ. With V trimmed by 4 bases and J by 5 bases, 6 bases remained unmatched. CDR3 length: 13 residues. This CDR3 reads CASSREVLDEQYF. The DNA for the CDR3 is TGCGCCAGCAGCCGGGAGGTTTTGGACGAGCAGTACTTC.

The chain links TRBV10-2 to TRBJ1-4, with a weak D call TRBD1 (6 bases). Germline V CDR1 and CDR2: WSHSY, SAAADI. Trimming removed 4 bases at V and 0 bases at J, with 21 bases between. The CDR3 runs to 19 residues. CDR3 sequence (DNA): TGCGCCAGCAGTGGCGGCAGGGGATTCTCCAGCGCAACTAATGAAAAACTGTTTTTT. It translates to CASSGGRGFSSATNEKLFF.

Of note for this clone: The junction departs from the called germline gene at one end, perhaps through a read error. The chain is built from TRBV7-7 and TRBJ2-2; 8 bases align to TRBD1. Germline CDR1 reads SSHAT; CDR2 reads FNYEAQ (reference sequence). The CDR3 consists of 15 residues. The CDR3 DNA sequence: TGTGCTAGCAGTACCGGGACAGGGAACACCGGGGAGCTGTTTTTT. Residues: CASSTGTGNTGELFF.

There are a few counts of this clone. This chain joins TRBV6-5 and TRBJ2-2; no clear D gene. V was shortened by 4 bases and J by 7 bases, with 10 bases between the two germline ends. The CDR3 contains 13 residues. Germline CDR1 reads MNHEY; CDR2 reads SVGAGI. CDR3 sequence: CASSLLVGGELFF. CDR3 nucleotides: TGTGCCAGCAGTTTACTCGTCGGCGGGGAGCTGTTTTTT.

Points on this clone: Within the sample, other DNA sequences also encode this same CDR3. V usage is TRBV29-1 and J usage is TRBJ1-1; D is perhaps TRBD1 (5 bases). The CDR3 is 12 residues long. Trimming stripped 5 bases from V and 0 bases from J, with 7 bases between. Germline V gene data show CDR1 as SQVTM and CDR2 as ANQGSEA. CDR3 residues: CSVQGMNTEAFF. In nucleotides, the CDR3 is TGCAGCGTTCAGGGCATGAACACTGAAGCTTTCTTT.

The V gene is TRBV25-1, the J gene TRBJ1-6; 9 nucleotides align to TRBD1. CDR1 is MGHDK and CDR2 is SYGVNS in the germline V gene. The CDR3 loop spans 15 amino acids. With 6 bases clipped from V and 8 bases from J, the junction kept 8 bases outside the gene matches. CDR3 coding DNA: TGTGCCAGCAGCCAATCGGGACAGGGCCATTCACCCCTCCACTTT. This codes for CASSQSGQGHSPLHF.

V usage is TRBV18 and J usage is TRBJ1-2, with D possibly being TRBD1 (6 bases). Per the germline V gene, CDR1 is KGHSH and CDR2 is LQKENI. Trimming shortened V by 6 bases and J by 4 bases, and 18 bases separated the two germline ends. The CDR3 contains 15 residues. The CDR3 loop reads CASSPGGAPSYGYTF. CDR3 coding DNA: TGTGCCAGCTCGCCGGGGGGGGCGCCGAGCTATGGCTACACCTTC.

The chain joins TRBV15 to TRBJ2-5, with D possibly being TRBD1 (6 bases). Germline values: CDR1 LNHNV, CDR2 YYDKDF (reference sequence). The CDR3 consists of 16 residues. V lost 3 bases and J 2 bases, leaving 16 bases between the germline ends. This chain's CDR3 is CATSSPTGPKQETQYF. Written as DNA, the CDR3 is TGTGCCACCAGCAGCCCGACAGGCCCTAAGCAAGAGACCCAGTACTTC.

This sequence joins TRBV4-3 and TRBJ1-1, with D unresolved. V was shortened by 1 base and J by 7 bases, with 10 bases between the two germline ends. The CDR3 covers 13 residues. Germline assignment: CDR1 LGHNA and CDR2 YSLEER. CDR3 DNA: TGCGCCAGCAGCCAAGTCCTTTCGCGTGAAGCTTTCTTT. Protein: CASSQVLSREAFF.

The chain employs TRBV10-2 and TRBJ2-1; TRBD2 aligns across 10 bases. V shed 5 bases, J shed 6 bases, and the junction held 10 bases outside the gene matches. The CDR3 sequence is 16 residues long. In germline, CDR1 is WSHSY, CDR2 SAAADI. The CDR3 sequence is CASSLDVSGGANEQFF. DNA for the CDR3: TGCGCCAGCAGTCTTGACGTAAGCGGGGGGGCCAATGAGCAGTTCTTC.

The rearrangement joins TRBV30 to TRBJ2-3, with a possible D match to TRBD2 (5 bases). Germline lookup yields CDR1 GTSNPN and CDR2 SVGIG (reference sequence). Trimming took off 4 bases at V and 11 bases at J, with 13 bases between the two ends. This CDR3 spans 11 amino acids. The CDR3 DNA is TGTGCCTGGAAGGCGGGCTGGCAGCAGTATTTT. It is translated as CAWKAGWQQYF.

The chain joins TRBV29-1 to TRBJ2-1; D may be TRBD2 (7 bases). Per the germline V gene, CDR1 is SQVTM and CDR2 is ANQGSEA. Trimming pared 5 bases from V and 9 bases from J, leaving 17 bases between. The CDR3 runs 13 residues. CDR3 coding DNA: TGCAGCGTTCCCCCTGGGGGGGGCATTGAGCAGTTCTTC. Its protein is CSVPPGGGIEQFF.

The chain links TRBV29-1 to TRBJ1-6, with 12 bases identical to TRBD1. Per the germline V gene, CDR1 is SQVTM and CDR2 is ANQGSEA. The V gene end was trimmed by 6 bases and the J gene end by 9 bases; junction bases not matched to a gene: 6. This CDR3 spans 14 amino acids. CDR3 amino acids: CSVKGQGALSPLHF. For the CDR3, the DNA is TGCAGCGTGAAGGGACAGGGGGCTCTTTCACCCCTCCACTTT.

The J gene is TRBJ1-1, the V gene TRBV16, with TRBD1 matching 7 bases. CDR1 is KGHSY, CDR2 FQNENV, per germline. The CDR3 extends over 15 amino acids. V lost 4 bases, J lost 0 bases, and 5 bases stayed unmatched. The CDR3 loop reads CASSRLDRLNTEAFF. In DNA, the CDR3 is TGTGCCAGCAGCCGACTGGACAGGTTGAACACTGAAGCTTTCTTT.

The chain employs TRBV7-8 and TRBJ2-3; D possibly corresponds to TRBD1 (6 bases). Germline lookup yields CDR1 SGHVS and CDR2 FQNEAQ. V was pared by 1 base and J by 0 bases, with 20 bases between. The CDR3 is 19 amino acids. Here the CDR3 DNA reads TGTGCCAGCAGCTTAGATAGTATTAGGCAGGGGAAGAGCACAGATACGCAGTATTTT. Translating gives CASSLDSIRQGKSTDTQYF. The variable domain in full, with the rest retrieved from reference TRBV7-8 and TRBJ2-3, is GAGVSQSPRYKVAKRGQDVALRCDPISGHVSLFWYQQALGQGPEFLTYFQNEAQLDKSGLPSDRFFAERPEGSVSTLKIQRTQQEDSAVYLCASSLDSIRQGKSTDTQYFGPGTRLTVL.

DNA of the CDR3: TGTGCCAGCTCACTAATCGGGCGGACAGGGAAAAACATTCAGTACTTC. It translates to CASSLIGRTGKNIQYF. The gene calls are TRBV18 and TRBJ2-4, with 8 bases matching TRBD1. Germline lookup yields CDR1 KGHSH and CDR2 LQKENI. The V and J ends lost 4 bases and 4 bases, in that order; junction bases with no gene match: 9. The CDR3 has 16 residues.

This clone has more than one count but fewer than ten. V is TRBV7-2 and J is TRBJ1-1, with D perhaps matching TRBD1 (6 bases). The V and J ends lost 5 bases and 11 bases respectively, with 21 bases between them. The V gene's germline CDR1 is SGHTA and CDR2 FQGNSA. The CDR3 covers 14 residues. This CDR3 is CASSIDRWSGLAFF. CDR3 nucleotides: TGTGCCAGCAGCATTGACAGGTGGTCGGGGTTGGCTTTCTTT.

The genes are TRBV7-8 and TRBJ1-5; D is uncertain. Trimming shortened V by 2 bases and J by 1 base, and 9 bases separated the two germline ends. Germline CDR1 SGHVS, CDR2 FQNEAQ. The CDR3 is 15 residues long. The CDR3 DNA sequence: TGTGCCAGCAGCTTAACCCTCCAGAGCAATCAGCCCCAGCATTTT. It specifies CASSLTLQSNQPQHF.

This clone has a handful of counts. The chain is built from TRBV6-4 and TRBJ2-1; unclear D gene. V was clipped by 7 bases and J by 0 bases, with 10 bases between them. Germline lookup yields CDR1 MRHNA and CDR2 SNTAGT. The CDR3 covers 14 residues. The DNA of the CDR3 is TGTGCCAGCATCTGCCCACACTCCTACAATGAGCAGTTCTTC. Amino acids: CASICPHSYNEQFF.

The sample holds one count of this clone. The CDR3: CAWKEAGGYGYTF. CDR3 nucleotides: TGTGCCTGGAAAGAGGCAGGGGGCTATGGCTACACCTTC. The chain recombines TRBV30 with TRBJ1-2, with 7 bases identical to TRBD1. Trimming at V came to 4 bases and at J to 4 bases, leaving 6 bases not matched to a gene. The CDR3 has 13 amino acids. Germline V CDR1 and CDR2: GTSNPN, SVGIG (reference sequence).

The chain joins TRBV30 to TRBJ2-1; D unclear. Germline values: CDR1 GTSNPN, CDR2 SVGIG (reference sequence). There are 11 residues in the CDR3. V was pared by 0 bases and J by 9 bases, with 6 bases between. CDR3 amino acids: CAWSVPSEQFF. In DNA form, the CDR3 reads TGTGCCTGGAGTGTACCGAGTGAGCAGTTCTTC.